The 18 T cell receptor beta chains listed next were all sequenced from one sample in a study of cytotoxic CD8 clonotypes in ibrutinib-treated CLL. The method was immunoSEQ multiplex PCR; TCRdb's version includes in-frame clones alone and lacks a portion of them. The repertoire includes about 160,000 clones, more than 80% of them detected once, and under 5.5% sits in the top ten. This material consisted of PBMCs, taken after 24 months of ibrutinib treatment. The receptors here all came from a human donor with chronic lymphocytic leukemia.

This clone was picked up a small number of times. Here the CDR3 DNA reads TGTGCCACGGGGCGAGGACAGGGGGCGACAGAGACCCAGTACTTC. Its protein is CATGRGQGATETQYF. The chain couples TRBV10-3 to TRBJ2-5; 11 bases fit TRBD1. V was pared by 10 bases and J by 4 bases, with 11 bases of the junction left unmatched. The CDR3 has 15 residues. Per germline, CDR1 ENHRY and CDR2 SYGVKD.

The genes are TRBV4-3 and TRBJ2-5; D not certain. CDR3 length equals 13 residues. Germline V CDR1 and CDR2: LGHNA, YSLEER. V lost 3 bases and J lost 2, with 7 bases in between. The CDR3 region is CASSQTWQETQYF. CDR3 bases: TGCGCCAGCAGCCAGACCTGGCAAGAGACCCAGTACTTC.

The gene calls are TRBV6-6 and TRBJ2-1; a weak D match, TRBD2 (6 bases). V was clipped by 1 base and J by 13 bases, with 17 bases between them. The CDR3 is made up of 14 amino acids. Germline V gene lookup returns CDR1 MNHNY and CDR2 SVGAGI (reference sequence). The CDR3 loop is CASSYFKTGTPQFF. CDR3 nucleotides: TGTGCCAGCAGTTACTTTAAGACCGGGACTCCACAGTTCTTC.

The chain carries TRBV4-2 and TRBJ2-7; D perhaps matches TRBD2 (6 bases). CDR1 and CDR2 from the germline V gene are LGHNA and YNFKEQ. This CDR3 is built from 16 residues. Trimming stripped 2 bases from V and 2 bases from J, with 16 bases between. CDR3 DNA sequence: TGTGCCAGCAGCCAATCCTCAGGACTACCGCCCTACGAGCAGTACTTC. Its translation is CASSQSSGLPPYEQYF.

This clone occurred once. The chain recombines TRBV4-3 with TRBJ2-1; TRBD2 aligns across 11 bases. Germline CDR1 reads LGHNA; CDR2 reads YSLEER. This CDR3 contains 15 residues. V was pared by 0 bases and J by 7 bases, with 2 bases of the junction left unmatched. CDR3 DNA: TGCGCCAGCAGCCAAGATCGACTAGCGGGAAATGAGCAGTTCTTC. This sequence encodes CASSQDRLAGNEQFF.

About this clone itself: One end of the junction fails to match germline, which may point to a read error. The chain joins TRBV5-6 to TRBJ1-2; D is unclear. Per germline, CDR1 SGHDT and CDR2 YYEEEE. The CDR3 has 11 residues. In nucleotides, the CDR3 is TGTGCCAGCAGCTTGGTTGGCTCTCACTTCTTC. The encoded protein is CASSLVGSHFF. Together with reference TRBV5-6 and TRBJ1-2, the CDR3 gives the full variable domain: DAGVTQSPTHLIKTRGQQVTLRCSPKSGHDTVSWYQQALGQGPQFIFQYYEEEERQRGNFPDRFSGHQFPNYSSELNVNALLLGDSALYLCASSLVGSHFFGSGTRLTVV.

This clone was recorded once. The chain uses TRBV5-1 and TRBJ1-2; no clear D. Trimming stripped 0 bases from V and 4 bases from J, with 10 bases between. CDR3 length equals 14 residues. Germline values: CDR1 SGHRS, CDR2 YFSETQ. The CDR3 here is CASSLGESGYGYTF. CDR3 nucleotides: TGCGCCAGCAGCTTGGGAGAGTCTGGCTATGGCTACACCTTC.

The V and J genes are TRBV7-8 and TRBJ1-2; D is uncertain. The CDR3 is 15 amino acids. Trimming stripped 2 bases from V and 8 bases from J, with 18 bases between. The germline V gene has CDR1 SGHVS and CDR2 FQNEAQ. In DNA form, the CDR3 reads TGTGCCAGCAGCTTAACTTCGGCAGCGGAATACGGCTACACCTTC. Its translation: CASSLTSAAEYGYTF.

This clone was detected once. The chain is built from TRBV7-6 and TRBJ2-2, with 9 bases identical to TRBD2. This CDR3 region has 16 residues. The germline V gene encodes CDR1 SGHVS and CDR2 FNYEAQ. The ends lost 6 bases at V and 3 bases at J; junction bases unmatched: 8. This chain's CDR3 is CASSQLAGADTGELFF. Here the CDR3 DNA reads TGTGCCAGCAGTCAACTAGCGGGTGCCGACACCGGGGAGCTGTTTTTT. The complete variable domain, with remaining parts taken from reference TRBV7-6 and TRBJ2-2, reads GAGVSQSPRYKVTKRGQDVALRCDPISGHVSLYWYRQALGQGPEFLTYFNYEAQQDKSGLPNDRFSAERPEGSISTLTIQRTEQRDSAMYRCASSQLAGADTGELFFGEGSRLTVL.

This sequence joins TRBV7-2 and TRBJ1-5, with D perhaps TRBD1 (5 bases). CDR1 and CDR2 (germline): SGHTA, FQGNSA. Trimming took off 1 base at V and 9 bases at J, with 13 bases between the two ends. There are 14 residues in the CDR3. The CDR3 here is CASSLVRIGGPQHF. In DNA, the CDR3 is TGTGCCAGCAGCTTAGTTCGGATTGGGGGGCCCCAGCATTTT.

The gene calls are TRBV7-2 and TRBJ2-1; a weak D match, TRBD1 (5 bases). V lost 2 bases, J lost 0 bases, and 8 bases lay in between. In germline, CDR1 is SGHTA, CDR2 FQGNSA. This CDR3 region has 15 residues. CDR3 sequence: CASSLKQVSYNEQFF. The CDR3 DNA reads TGTGCCAGCAGCTTAAAACAGGTCTCCTACAATGAGCAGTTCTTC. Together with reference TRBV7-2 and TRBJ2-1, the CDR3 gives the full variable domain: GAGVSQSPSNKVTEKGKDVELRCDPISGHTALYWYRQSLGQGLEFLIYFQGNSAPDKSGLPSDRFSAERTGGSVSTLTIQRTQQEDSAVYLCASSLKQVSYNEQFFGPGTRLTVL.

In DNA form, the CDR3 reads TGCGCCAGCAGCCTTTCGGCTTGGGGGGAGGCTTCACCCCTCCACTTT. Protein product: CASSLSAWGEASPLHF. The chain recombines TRBV4-1 with TRBJ1-6, with D tentatively TRBD1 (5 bases). There are 16 residues in the CDR3. The germline CDR1 and CDR2 sequences are MGHRA and YSYEKL. The V end was cut by 4 bases, the J end by 9 bases, with 19 bases between.

This clone was counted between two and nine times. The chain has TRBV27 and TRBJ1-3; 8 nucleotides align to TRBD1. The CDR3 loop spans 14 amino acids. The ends lost 4 bases at V and 4 bases at J; junction bases unmatched: 3. From germline, CDR1 is MNHEY and CDR2 SMNVEV (reference sequence). The DNA for the CDR3 is TGTGCCAGCAGTTACCGACAGGGGGGAAACACCATATATTTT. This translates into CASSYRQGGNTIYF.

The rearrangement links TRBV2 to TRBJ1-3; unclear D gene. Trimming shortened V by 7 bases and J by 3 bases, and 10 bases separated the two germline ends. CDR1 is SNHLY, CDR2 FYNNEI, per germline. The CDR3 sequence is 13 residues long. CDR3 in DNA: TGTGCCAGCACCAGGTCCTATGGAAACACCATATATTTT. Its protein is CASTRSYGNTIYF.

The chain combines TRBV5-1 with TRBJ2-5, with 11 positions matching TRBD1. Per the germline V gene, CDR1 is SGHRS and CDR2 is YFSETQ. The CDR3 sequence is 15 residues long. Trimming at V came to 4 bases and at J to 2 bases, leaving 4 bases not matched to a gene. The DNA for the CDR3 is TGCGCCAGCAGCCCCGGGACAGGGGGGCAAGAGACCCAGTACTTC. It encodes CASSPGTGGQETQYF.

J is TRBJ1-5 and V is TRBV7-8; D is possibly TRBD1 (5 bases). Germline values: CDR1 SGHVS, CDR2 FQNEAQ. There are 15 residues in the CDR3. V lost 8 bases, J lost 3 bases, and 17 bases lay in between. The CDR3 bases are TGTGCCAGCGCTACAGGTCCCCCCCTCAATCAGCCCCAGCATTTT. Encoded protein: CASATGPPLNQPQHF.

The chain carries TRBV18 and TRBJ2-7, with D unclear. Looked up from germline, CDR1 is KGHSH and CDR2 is LQKENI. Trimming took 6 bases from V and 3 from J, leaving 6 bases between them. The CDR3 is made up of 11 amino acids. Here the CDR3 reads CASSDLYEQYF. In nucleotides, the CDR3 is TGTGCCAGCTCGGACCTCTACGAGCAGTACTTC. Full variable domain (missing parts from reference TRBV18 and TRBJ2-7): NAGVMQNPRHLVRRRGQEARLRCSPMKGHSHVYWYRQLPEEGLKFMVYLQKENIIDESGMPKERFSAEFPKEGPSILRIQQVVRGDSAAYFCASSDLYEQYFGPGTRLTVT.

In this sample, this clone turned up once. The chain employs TRBV2 and TRBJ1-2; unclear D gene. Germline V gives CDR1 SNHLY, CDR2 FYNNEI. Trimming removed 4 bases at V and 0 bases at J, with 9 bases between. The CDR3 consists of 14 residues. CDR3 protein: CASSAGRANYGYTF. In DNA form, the CDR3 reads TGTGCCAGCAGTGCGGGCAGAGCTAACTATGGCTACACCTTC.